These 11 T cell receptor beta chains originate from one sample sequenced in a study of cytomegalovirus exposure and HLA in healthy donors. This PCR relied on a set of 60 Vbeta primers and 13 Jbeta primers. Measured with immunoSEQ multiplex PCR; TCRdb has only the in-frame clones, and not every one. The sample holds roughly 100,000 clones, under 85% seen once. The specimen was PBMCs. These receptor sequences come from a man aged 18 to 29 in good health and CMV-seronegative.

The chain combines TRBV11-2 with TRBJ1-4; 9 nucleotides align to TRBD1. The CDR3 has 16 amino acids. The V gene end was trimmed by 0 bases and the J gene end by 7 bases; junction bases not matched to a gene: 6. Per germline, CDR1 SGHAT and CDR2 FQNNGV. Here the CDR3 DNA reads TGTGCCAGCAGCTTAGAGGACAGGGGAGGGAGTGAAAAACTGTTTTTT. Amino acid sequence: CASSLEDRGGSEKLFF.

This clone occurred a few times. This chain uses TRBV18 with TRBJ2-1, with 9 bases matching TRBD2. Germline CDR1 reads KGHSH; CDR2 reads LQKENI. The CDR3 covers 18 residues. The V gene end was trimmed by 0 bases and the J gene end by 6 bases; junction bases not matched to a gene: 12. The CDR3 DNA sequence: TGTGCCAGCTCACCACCCGCTCCCTTAGCGGGAGTAGGCAATGAGCAGTTCTTC. Protein: CASSPPAPLAGVGNEQFF.

On this clone itself: The sample carries other DNA sequences with the same CDR3. The gene calls are TRBV7-2 and TRBJ2-3; 11 nucleotides agree with TRBD2. There are 16 residues in the CDR3. Germline V gene sequence: CDR1 SGHTA, CDR2 FQGNSA. The trim removed 2 bases at V and 2 bases at J, leaving 3 bases unmatched. CDR3 in DNA: TGTGCCAGCAGCTTAAGACTAGCGGGGTCCACAGATACGCAGTATTTT. Protein: CASSLRLAGSTDTQYF.

This clone was seen a few times. The genes are TRBV6-1 and TRBJ2-7; D not certain. The ends were cut back, 7 bases at V and 5 bases at J, with 18 bases in the middle. Germline V gene data show CDR1 as MNHNS and CDR2 as SASEGT. CDR3 length: 14 amino acids. CDR3 nucleotide sequence: TGTGCCAGCACGGGTCTAGTCGATCGCAACGAGCAGTACTTC. Translated, it gives CASTGLVDRNEQYF.

Regarding this clone: An end of the junction differs from the germline gene, which may be a read error. The chain uses TRBV7-9 and TRBJ2-7, with 12 bases fitting TRBD2. Germline V CDR1 and CDR2: SEHNR, FQNEAQ (reference sequence). The CDR3 contains 16 residues. CDR3 sequence (DNA): TGTGCCAGCAGCCCGGCTAGCGGGAGGGCCTCCTCCGAGCAGTACTTC. Protein: CASSPASGRASSEQYF.

This chain links TRBV27 with TRBJ1-5; D remains ambiguous. V was shortened by 6 bases and J by 0 bases, with 12 bases between the two germline ends. CDR1 and CDR2 (germline): MNHEY, SMNVEV (reference sequence). There are 15 residues in the CDR3. This CDR3 reads CASRSGIPSNQPQHF. CDR3 sequence (DNA): TGTGCCAGCAGGTCCGGGATCCCTAGCAATCAGCCCCAGCATTTT.

V and J are TRBV9 and TRBJ1-3; TRBD1 matches 10 bases. The CDR3 sequence is 17 residues long. The ends lost 4 bases at V and 2 bases at J; junction bases unmatched: 9. Germline V CDR1 and CDR2: SGDLS, YYNGEE. The CDR3 DNA is TGTGCCAGCAGCCCTCAGGGGACAGGGGTCCCTGGAAACACCATATATTTT. It translates to CASSPQGTGVPGNTIYF. Filled out from reference TRBV9 and TRBJ1-3, the complete variable domain reads DSGVTQTPKHLITATGQRVTLRCSPRSGDLSVYWYQQSLDQGLQFLIQYYNGEERAKGNILERFSAQQFPDLHSELNLSSLELGDSALYFCASSPQGTGVPGNTIYFGEGSWLTVV.

This rearrangement joins TRBV27 to TRBJ2-1, with TRBD2 matching over 8 bases. V lost 9 bases, J lost 1 base, and 5 bases stayed unmatched. Germline CDR1 and CDR2: MNHEY and SMNVEV (reference sequence). The CDR3 covers 14 residues. CDR3 DNA sequence: TGTGCCAGTTCCCCTAGCGGGTCCTACAATGAGCAGTTCTTC. This sequence encodes CASSPSGSYNEQFF.

The count of this clone is one. The chain joins TRBV6-1 to TRBJ1-6, with D tentatively TRBD1 (6 bases). The V gene's germline CDR1 is MNHNS and CDR2 SASEGT. The CDR3 has 15 residues. V gave up 5 bases and J gave up 7 bases, with 15 bases separating them. CDR3 residues: CASSPQDRGNSPLHF. Written as DNA, the CDR3 is TGTGCCAGCAGTCCCCAGGACAGAGGAAATTCACCCCTCCACTTT.

The rearrangement links TRBV7-8 to TRBJ2-1, with TRBD2 matching 8 bases. With 3 bases clipped from V and 5 bases from J, the junction kept 3 bases outside the gene matches. The germline V gene encodes CDR1 SGHVS and CDR2 FQNEAQ. The CDR3 totals 14 residues. The CDR3 DNA sequence: TGTGCCAGCAGCTTTCCTAGCGGGCACAATGAGCAGTTCTTC. Translation gives CASSFPSGHNEQFF.

This rearrangement joins TRBV28 to TRBJ1-2; 7 bases line up with TRBD1. The V gene's germline CDR1 is MDHEN and CDR2 SYDVKM. The CDR3 has 15 residues. The V segment lost 4 bases and the J segment 4 bases; nucleotides outside the gene matches: 9. CDR3 coding DNA: TGTGCCAGCAGTTCTCTCGACAGGGCCGCCTATGGCTACACCTTC. Encoded protein: CASSSLDRAAYGYTF.